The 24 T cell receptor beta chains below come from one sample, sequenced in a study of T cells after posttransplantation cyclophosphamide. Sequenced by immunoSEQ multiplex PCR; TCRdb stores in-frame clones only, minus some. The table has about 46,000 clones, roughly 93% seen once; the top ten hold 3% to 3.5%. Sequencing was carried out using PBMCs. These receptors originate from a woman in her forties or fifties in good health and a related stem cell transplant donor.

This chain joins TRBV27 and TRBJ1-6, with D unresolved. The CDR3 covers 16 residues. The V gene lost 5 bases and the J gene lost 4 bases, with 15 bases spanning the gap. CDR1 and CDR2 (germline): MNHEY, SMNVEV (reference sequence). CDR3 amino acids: CASSTFGAAYNSPLHF. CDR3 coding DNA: TGTGCCAGCAGTACCTTCGGAGCAGCTTATAATTCACCCCTCCACTTT.

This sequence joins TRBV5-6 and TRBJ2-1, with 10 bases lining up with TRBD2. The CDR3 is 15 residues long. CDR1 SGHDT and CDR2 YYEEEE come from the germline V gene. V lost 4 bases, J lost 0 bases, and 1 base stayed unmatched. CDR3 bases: TGTGCCAGCAGCAGCGGGGGGGTCTCCTACAATGAGCAGTTCTTC. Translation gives CASSSGGVSYNEQFF.

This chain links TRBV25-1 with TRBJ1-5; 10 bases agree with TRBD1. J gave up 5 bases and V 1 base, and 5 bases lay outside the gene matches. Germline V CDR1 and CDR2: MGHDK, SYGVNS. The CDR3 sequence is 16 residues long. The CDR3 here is CASSESGTGVDQPQHF. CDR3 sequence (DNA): TGTGCCAGCAGTGAATCGGGGACAGGGGTCGATCAGCCCCAGCATTTT.

The CDR3 spells CASSLGLAVTDTQYF. The CDR3 DNA is TGCGCCAGCAGCCTCGGACTAGCGGTGACAGATACGCAGTATTTT. The rearrangement joins TRBV5-1 to TRBJ2-3; TRBD2 matches 10 bases. V was clipped by 4 bases and J by 3 bases; unmatched bases: 5. The germline CDR1 and CDR2 sequences are SGHRS and YFSETQ. CDR3 length: 15 amino acids.

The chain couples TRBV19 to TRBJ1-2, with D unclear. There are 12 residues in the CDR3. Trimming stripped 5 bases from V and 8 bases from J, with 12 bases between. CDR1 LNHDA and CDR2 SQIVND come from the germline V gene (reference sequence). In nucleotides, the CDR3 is TGTGCCAGTAGTCTACGGTCCGGGGGCTACACCTTC. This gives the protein CASSLRSGGYTF.

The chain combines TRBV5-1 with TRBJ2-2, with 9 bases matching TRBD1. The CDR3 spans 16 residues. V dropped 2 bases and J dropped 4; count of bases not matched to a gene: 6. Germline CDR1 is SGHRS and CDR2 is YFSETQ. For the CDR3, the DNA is TGCGCCAGCAGCTTCCGGACAGGGGTGGGCACCGGGGAGCTGTTTTTT. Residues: CASSFRTGVGTGELFF.

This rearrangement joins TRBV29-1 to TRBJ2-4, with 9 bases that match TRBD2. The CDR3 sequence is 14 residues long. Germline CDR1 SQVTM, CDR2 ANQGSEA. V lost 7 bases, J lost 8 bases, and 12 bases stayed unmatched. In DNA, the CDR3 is TGCAGCGGTAGCCCTAGCGGGGTCCGAGACATTCAGTACTTC. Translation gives CSGSPSGVRDIQYF.

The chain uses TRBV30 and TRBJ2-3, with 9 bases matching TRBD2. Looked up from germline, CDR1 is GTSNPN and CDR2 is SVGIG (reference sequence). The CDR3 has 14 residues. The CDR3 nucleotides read TGTGCTTCGGGGGCGGGAGGGACGACAGATACGCAGTATTTT. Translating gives CASGAGGTTDTQYF.

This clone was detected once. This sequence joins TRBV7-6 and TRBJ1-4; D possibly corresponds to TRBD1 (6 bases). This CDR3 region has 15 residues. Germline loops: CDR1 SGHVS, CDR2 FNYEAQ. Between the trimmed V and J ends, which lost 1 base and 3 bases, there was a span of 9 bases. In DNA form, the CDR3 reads TGTGCCAGCAGCTTAGATCAGGGGCCTAATGAAAAACTGTTTTTT. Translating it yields CASSLDQGPNEKLFF.

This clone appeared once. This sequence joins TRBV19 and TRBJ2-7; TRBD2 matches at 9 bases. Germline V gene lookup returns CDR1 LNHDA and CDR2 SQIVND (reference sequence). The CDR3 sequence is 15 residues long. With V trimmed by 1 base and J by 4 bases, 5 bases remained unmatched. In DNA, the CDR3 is TGTGCCAGTAGTATAGTTCTAGCGGGAATTTACGAGCAGTACTTC. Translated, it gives CASSIVLAGIYEQYF.

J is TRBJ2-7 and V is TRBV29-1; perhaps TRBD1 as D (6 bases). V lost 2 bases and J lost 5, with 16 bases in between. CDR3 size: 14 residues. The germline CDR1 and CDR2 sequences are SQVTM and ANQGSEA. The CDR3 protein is CSVERTGHTDEQYF. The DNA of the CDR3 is TGCAGCGTTGAAAGAACGGGACATACCGACGAGCAGTACTTC.

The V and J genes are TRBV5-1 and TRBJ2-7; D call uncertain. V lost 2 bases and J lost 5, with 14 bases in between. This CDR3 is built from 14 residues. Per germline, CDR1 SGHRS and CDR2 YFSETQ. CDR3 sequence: CASSFGSYPNEQYF. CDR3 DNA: TGCGCCAGCAGCTTCGGGTCCTACCCCAACGAGCAGTACTTC.

CDR3 in DNA: TGTGCCAGTAGTATAGGGGCAGGGCTAACCTACGAGCAGTACTTC. This codes for CASSIGAGLTYEQYF. V is TRBV19 and J is TRBJ2-7, with D tentatively TRBD1 (5 bases). Trimming took 1 base from V and 2 from J, leaving 12 bases between them. The CDR3 runs 15 residues. Germline CDR1 is LNHDA and CDR2 is SQIVND (reference sequence). Looking up the rest from reference TRBV19 and TRBJ2-7 gives the full variable domain: DGGITQSPKYLFRKEGQNVTLSCEQNLNHDAMYWYRQDPGQGLRLIYYSQIVNDFQKGDIAEGYSVSREKKESFPLTVTSAQKNPTAFYLCASSIGAGLTYEQYFGPGTRLTVT.

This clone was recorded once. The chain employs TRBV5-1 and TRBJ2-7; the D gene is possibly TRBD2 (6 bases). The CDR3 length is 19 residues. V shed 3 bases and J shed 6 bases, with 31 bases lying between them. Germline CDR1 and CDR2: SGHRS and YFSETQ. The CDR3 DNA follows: TGCGCCAGCAGCTCGAACGGGGGTGATAGCCATCAGGATCCTTCCGAGCAGTACTTC. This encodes CASSSNGGDSHQDPSEQYF.

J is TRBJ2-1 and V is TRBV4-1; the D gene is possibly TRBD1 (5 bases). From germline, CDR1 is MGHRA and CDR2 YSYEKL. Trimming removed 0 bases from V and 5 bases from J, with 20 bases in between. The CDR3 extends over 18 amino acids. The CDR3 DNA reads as TGCGCCAGCAGCCAAGATCGGGCCCGGACACTAATAAACAATGAGCAGTTCTTC. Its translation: CASSQDRARTLINNEQFF.

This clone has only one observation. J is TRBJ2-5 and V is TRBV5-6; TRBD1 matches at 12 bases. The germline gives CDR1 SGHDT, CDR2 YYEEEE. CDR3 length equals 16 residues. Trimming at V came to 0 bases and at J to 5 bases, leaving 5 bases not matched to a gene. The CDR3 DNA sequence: TGTGCCAGCAGCTTGGGGGACAGGGGGCTCAGGGAGACCCAGTACTTC. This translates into CASSLGDRGLRETQYF.

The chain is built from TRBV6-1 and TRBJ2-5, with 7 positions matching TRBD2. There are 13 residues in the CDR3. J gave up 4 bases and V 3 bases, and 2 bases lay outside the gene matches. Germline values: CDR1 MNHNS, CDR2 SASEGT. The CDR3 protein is CASSERGIETQYF. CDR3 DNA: TGTGCCAGCAGTGAGCGGGGGATAGAGACCCAGTACTTC.

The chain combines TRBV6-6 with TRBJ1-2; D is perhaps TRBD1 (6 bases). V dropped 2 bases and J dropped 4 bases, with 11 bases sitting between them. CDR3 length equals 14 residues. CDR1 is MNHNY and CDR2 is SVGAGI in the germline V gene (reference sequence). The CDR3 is CASSYETRGYGYTF. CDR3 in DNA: TGTGCCAGCAGTTACGAAACCAGGGGCTATGGCTACACCTTC.

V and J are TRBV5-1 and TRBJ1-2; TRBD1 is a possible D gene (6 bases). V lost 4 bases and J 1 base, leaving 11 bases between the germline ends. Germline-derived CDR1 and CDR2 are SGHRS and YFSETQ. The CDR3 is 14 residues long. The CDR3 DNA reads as TGCGCCAGCAGCCCGACAGGTATTAACTATGGCTACACCTTC. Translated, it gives CASSPTGINYGYTF.

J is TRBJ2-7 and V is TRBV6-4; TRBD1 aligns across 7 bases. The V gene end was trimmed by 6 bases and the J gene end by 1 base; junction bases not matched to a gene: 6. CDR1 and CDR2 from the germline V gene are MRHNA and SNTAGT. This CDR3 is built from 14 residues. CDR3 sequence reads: CASSPGQQSYEQYF. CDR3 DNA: TGTGCCAGCAGCCCGGGACAGCAATCCTACGAGCAGTACTTC.

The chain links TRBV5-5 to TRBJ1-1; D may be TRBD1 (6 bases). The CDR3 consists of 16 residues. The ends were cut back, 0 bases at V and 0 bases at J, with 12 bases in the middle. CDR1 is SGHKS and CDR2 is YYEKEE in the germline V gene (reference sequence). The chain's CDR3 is CASSLGQVTMNTEAFF. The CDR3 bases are TGTGCCAGCAGCTTGGGACAGGTAACGATGAACACTGAAGCTTTCTTT. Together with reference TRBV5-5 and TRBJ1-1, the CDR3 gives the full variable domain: DAGVTQSPTHLIKTRGQQVTLRCSPISGHKSVSWYQQVLGQGPQFIFQYYEKEERGRGNFPDRFSARQFPNYSSELNVNALLLGDSALYLCASSLGQVTMNTEAFFGQGTRLTVV.

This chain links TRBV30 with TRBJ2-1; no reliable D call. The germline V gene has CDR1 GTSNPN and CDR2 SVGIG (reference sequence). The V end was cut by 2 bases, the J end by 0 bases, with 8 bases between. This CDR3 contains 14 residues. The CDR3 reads CAWSFGGSYNEQFF. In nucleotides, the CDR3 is TGTGCCTGGAGTTTCGGCGGCTCCTACAATGAGCAGTTCTTC.

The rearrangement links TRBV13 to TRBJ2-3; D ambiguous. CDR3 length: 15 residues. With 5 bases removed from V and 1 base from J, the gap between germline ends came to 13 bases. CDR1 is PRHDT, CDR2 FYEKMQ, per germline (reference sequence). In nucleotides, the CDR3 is TGTGCCAGCAGCACCCCTCTTCAGGGCACAGATACGCAGTATTTT. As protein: CASSTPLQGTDTQYF.

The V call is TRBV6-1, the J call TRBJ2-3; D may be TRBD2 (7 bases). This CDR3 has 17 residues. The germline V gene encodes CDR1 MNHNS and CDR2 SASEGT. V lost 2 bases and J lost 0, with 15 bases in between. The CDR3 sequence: CASSESKGGGSTDTQYF. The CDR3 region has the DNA TGTGCCAGCAGTGAATCCAAGGGAGGGGGAAGCACAGATACGCAGTATTTT.